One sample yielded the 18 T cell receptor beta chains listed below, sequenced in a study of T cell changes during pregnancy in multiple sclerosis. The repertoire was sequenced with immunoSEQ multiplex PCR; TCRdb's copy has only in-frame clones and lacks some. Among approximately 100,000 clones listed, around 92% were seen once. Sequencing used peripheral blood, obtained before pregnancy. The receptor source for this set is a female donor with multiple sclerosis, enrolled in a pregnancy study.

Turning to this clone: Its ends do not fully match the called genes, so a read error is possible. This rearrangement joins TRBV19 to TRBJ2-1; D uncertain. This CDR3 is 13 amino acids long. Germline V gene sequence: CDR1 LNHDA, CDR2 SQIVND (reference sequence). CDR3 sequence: CASSLDGYNEQFF. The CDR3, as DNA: TGTGCCAGTAGTCTAGACGGCTACAATGAGCAGTTCTTC.

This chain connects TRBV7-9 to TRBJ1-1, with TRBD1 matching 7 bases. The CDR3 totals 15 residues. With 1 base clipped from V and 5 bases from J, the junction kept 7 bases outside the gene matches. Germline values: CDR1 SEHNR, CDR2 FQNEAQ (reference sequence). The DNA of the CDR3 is TGTGCCAGCAGCTTAGTTGCCAGGGGGTTAACTGAAGCTTTCTTT. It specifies CASSLVARGLTEAFF.

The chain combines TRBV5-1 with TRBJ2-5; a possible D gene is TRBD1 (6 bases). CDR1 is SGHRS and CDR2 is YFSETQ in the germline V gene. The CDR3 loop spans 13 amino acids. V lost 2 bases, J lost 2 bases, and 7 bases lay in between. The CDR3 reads CASSFGQQETQYF. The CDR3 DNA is TGCGCCAGCAGCTTCGGACAGCAAGAGACCCAGTACTTC.

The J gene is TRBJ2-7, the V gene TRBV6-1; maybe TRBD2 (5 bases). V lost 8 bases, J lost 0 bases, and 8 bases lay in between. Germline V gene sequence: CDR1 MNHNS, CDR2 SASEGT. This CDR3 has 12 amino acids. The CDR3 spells CASGGPSYEQYF. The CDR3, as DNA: TGTGCCAGCGGCGGGCCCTCCTACGAGCAGTACTTC.

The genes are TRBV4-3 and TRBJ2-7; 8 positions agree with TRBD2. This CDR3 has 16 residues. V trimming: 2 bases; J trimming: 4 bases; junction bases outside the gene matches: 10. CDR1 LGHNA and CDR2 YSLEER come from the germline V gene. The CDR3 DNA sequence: TGCGCCAGCAGCCAAAATCTCAGGAGCGGGAGTTACGAGCAGTACTTC. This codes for CASSQNLRSGSYEQYF.

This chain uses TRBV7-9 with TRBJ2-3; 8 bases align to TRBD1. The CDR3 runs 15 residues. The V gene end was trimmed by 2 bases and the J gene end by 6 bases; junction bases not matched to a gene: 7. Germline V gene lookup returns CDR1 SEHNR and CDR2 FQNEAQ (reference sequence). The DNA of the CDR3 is TGTGCCAGCAGCTTATGGCAGGGGGCTATCGATACGCAGTATTTT. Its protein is CASSLWQGAIDTQYF.

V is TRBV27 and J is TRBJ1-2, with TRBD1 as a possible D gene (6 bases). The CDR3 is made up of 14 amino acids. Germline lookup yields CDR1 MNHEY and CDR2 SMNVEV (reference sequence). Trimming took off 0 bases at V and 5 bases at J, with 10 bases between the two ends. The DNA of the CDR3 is TGTGCCAGCAGTTTATCGACAGGAGGATATGGCTACACCTTC. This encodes CASSLSTGGYGYTF.

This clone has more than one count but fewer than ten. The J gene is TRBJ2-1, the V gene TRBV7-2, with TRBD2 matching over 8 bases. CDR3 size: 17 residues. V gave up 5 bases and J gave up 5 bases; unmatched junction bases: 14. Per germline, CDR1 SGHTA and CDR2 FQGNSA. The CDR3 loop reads CASSPALAGTSNNEQFF. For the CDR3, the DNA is TGTGCCAGCAGCCCCGCGTTAGCGGGAACCTCGAACAATGAGCAGTTCTTC. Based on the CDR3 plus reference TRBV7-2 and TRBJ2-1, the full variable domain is GAGVSQSPSNKVTEKGKDVELRCDPISGHTALYWYRQSLGQGLEFLIYFQGNSAPDKSGLPSDRFSAERTGGSVSTLTIQRTQQEDSAVYLCASSPALAGTSNNEQFFGPGTRLTVL.

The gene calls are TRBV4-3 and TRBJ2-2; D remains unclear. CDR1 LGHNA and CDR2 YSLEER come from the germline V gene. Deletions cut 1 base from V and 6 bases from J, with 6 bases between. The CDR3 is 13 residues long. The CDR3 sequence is CASSQARAGELFF. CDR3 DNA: TGCGCCAGCAGCCAAGCCCGGGCCGGGGAGCTGTTTTTT.

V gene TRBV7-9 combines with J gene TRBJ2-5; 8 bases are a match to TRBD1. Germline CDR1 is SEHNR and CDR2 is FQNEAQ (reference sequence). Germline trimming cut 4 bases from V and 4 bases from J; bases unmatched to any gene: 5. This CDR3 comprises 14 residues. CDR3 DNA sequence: TGTGCCAGCAGCTACCACACAGGGGGAGAGACCCAGTACTTC. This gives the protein CASSYHTGGETQYF.

The CDR3, as DNA: TGTGCCAGCAGCTTTCGGACTAGCGGGATAAATGAGCAGTTCTTC. As protein: CASSFRTSGINEQFF. J is TRBJ2-1 and V is TRBV13; 12 nucleotides match TRBD2. Per germline, CDR1 PRHDT and CDR2 FYEKMQ (reference sequence). V was pared by 3 bases and J by 7 bases, with 4 bases of the junction left unmatched. The CDR3 extends over 15 amino acids.

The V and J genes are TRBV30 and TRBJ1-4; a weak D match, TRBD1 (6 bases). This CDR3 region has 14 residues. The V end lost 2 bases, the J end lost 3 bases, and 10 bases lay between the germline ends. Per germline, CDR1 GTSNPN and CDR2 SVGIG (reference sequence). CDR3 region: CAWSTGSPNEKLFF. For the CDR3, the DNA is TGTGCCTGGAGTACAGGGTCTCCTAATGAAAAACTGTTTTTT. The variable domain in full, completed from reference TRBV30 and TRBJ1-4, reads SQTIHQWPATLVQPVGSPLSLECTVEGTSNPNLYWYRQAAGRGLQLLFYSVGIGQISSEVPQNLSASRPQDRQFILSSKKLLLSDSGFYLCAWSTGSPNEKLFFGSGTQLSVL.

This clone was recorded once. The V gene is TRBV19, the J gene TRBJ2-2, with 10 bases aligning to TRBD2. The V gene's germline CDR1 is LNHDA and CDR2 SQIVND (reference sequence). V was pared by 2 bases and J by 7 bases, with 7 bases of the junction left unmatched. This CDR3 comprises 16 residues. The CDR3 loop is CASSIRLAGEGGELFF. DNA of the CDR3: TGTGCCAGTAGTATAAGGCTAGCGGGAGAAGGCGGGGAGCTGTTTTTT.

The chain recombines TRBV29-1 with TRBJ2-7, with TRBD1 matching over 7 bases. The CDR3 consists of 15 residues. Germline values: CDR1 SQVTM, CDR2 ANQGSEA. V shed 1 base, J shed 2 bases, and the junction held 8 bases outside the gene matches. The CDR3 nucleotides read TGCAGCGTTGAAGGGAGACAGGGCGGTGCCTACGAGCAGTACTTC. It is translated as CSVEGRQGGAYEQYF.

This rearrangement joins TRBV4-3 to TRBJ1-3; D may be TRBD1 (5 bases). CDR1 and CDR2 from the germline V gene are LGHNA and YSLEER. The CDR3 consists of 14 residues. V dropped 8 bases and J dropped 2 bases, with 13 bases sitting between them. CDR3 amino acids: CASGARGAGNTIYF. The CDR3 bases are TGCGCCAGCGGGGCCCGGGGGGCTGGAAACACCATATATTTT.

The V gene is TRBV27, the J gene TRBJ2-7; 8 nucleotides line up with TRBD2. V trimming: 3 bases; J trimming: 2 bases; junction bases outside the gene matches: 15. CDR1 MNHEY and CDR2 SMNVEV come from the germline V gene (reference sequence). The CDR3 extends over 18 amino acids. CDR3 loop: CASSLTPLTAGEPYEQYF. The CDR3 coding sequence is TGTGCCAGCAGTTTGACCCCCTTAACAGCGGGAGAACCCTACGAGCAGTACTTC.

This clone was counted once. CDR3 sequence (DNA): TGTGCCTGGGGAACCTGGAGGGGCATCGAGACTGAAGCTTTCTTT. This encodes CAWGTWRGIETEAFF. The rearrangement links TRBV30 to TRBJ1-1; D perhaps matches TRBD1 (5 bases). Germline V lookup: CDR1 GTSNPN, CDR2 SVGIG (reference sequence). The CDR3 extends over 15 amino acids. V was cut by 5 bases and J by 5 bases, with 21 bases left in between.

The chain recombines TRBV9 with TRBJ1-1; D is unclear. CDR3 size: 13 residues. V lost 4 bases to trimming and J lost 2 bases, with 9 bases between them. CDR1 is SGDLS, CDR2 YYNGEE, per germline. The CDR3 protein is CASSLTGNTEAFF. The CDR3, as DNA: TGTGCCAGCAGCCTGACGGGAAACACTGAAGCTTTCTTT.